Each of the 12 T cell receptor beta chains below was sequenced from the same sample in a study of cytomegalovirus exposure and HLA in healthy donors. 13 Jbeta primers and 60 Vbeta primers were used for the PCR. Profiled with immunoSEQ multiplex PCR; TCRdb holds only in-frame clones, not every one. The sample lists about 140,000 clones, about 76% seen once, with around 3.6% in the top ten. The sample was PBMCs. These receptors all stem from a man aged 18 to 29 in good health and CMV-seronegative.

This rearrangement joins TRBV21-1 to TRBJ2-7; no DNA check was done on the table's D call, TRBD1. TRBV21-1 is assigned pseudogene status. The CDR3 spans 14 residues. CDR3 nucleotides: TGTGCCAGCAGCAGAGGCAGGGTTTCCTACGAGCAGTACTTC. Amino acid sequence: CASSRGRVSYEQYF.

This rearrangement joins TRBV19 to TRBJ2-7; 9 bases fit TRBD1. V gave up 4 bases and J gave up 0 bases; unmatched junction bases: 4. This CDR3 region has 15 residues. Looked up from germline, CDR1 is LNHDA and CDR2 is SQIVND (reference sequence). The CDR3 sequence is CASSTTGGSSYEQYF. The CDR3, as DNA: TGTGCCAGTAGTACGACAGGGGGGAGCTCCTACGAGCAGTACTTC. Based on the CDR3 plus reference TRBV19 and TRBJ2-7, the full variable domain is DGGITQSPKYLFRKEGQNVTLSCEQNLNHDAMYWYRQDPGQGLRLIYYSQIVNDFQKGDIAEGYSVSREKKESFPLTVTSAQKNPTAFYLCASSTTGGSSYEQYFGPGTRLTVT.

The chain joins TRBV25-1 to TRBJ2-7; TRBD1 matches 9 bases. The CDR3 totals 14 residues. Trimming removed 4 bases from V and 5 bases from J; junction bases left unmatched: 6. Germline lookup yields CDR1 MGHDK and CDR2 SYGVNS. In DNA, the CDR3 is TGTGCCAGCAGTGCCTGGACAGGGGAGGACGAGCAGTACTTC. This translates into CASSAWTGEDEQYF.

This clone was observed once. The chain employs TRBV19 and TRBJ2-7; tentatively, D is TRBD1 (5 bases). The V and J ends lost 8 bases and 5 bases respectively, with 16 bases between them. The CDR3 runs 13 residues. CDR1 is LNHDA and CDR2 is SQIVND in the germline V gene (reference sequence). The CDR3 here is CASQMTVGNEQYF. The CDR3 DNA is TGTGCCAGTCAAATGACAGTGGGCAACGAGCAGTACTTC.

The CDR3 coding sequence is TGCGCCAGCAGCCCAACAGGCCTGAACACTGAAGCTTTCTTT. Translated, it gives CASSPTGLNTEAFF. The chain couples TRBV10-1 to TRBJ1-1; TRBD1 might be the D (5 bases). V lost 6 bases to trimming and J lost 0 bases, with 11 bases between them. The germline V gene has CDR1 WNHNN and CDR2 SYGVQD (reference sequence). The CDR3 sequence is 14 residues long.

The rearrangement joins TRBV7-9 to TRBJ2-3, with 12 nucleotides matching TRBD2. From germline, CDR1 is SEHNR and CDR2 FQNEAQ (reference sequence). V was pared by 0 bases and J by 2 bases, with 9 bases of the junction left unmatched. CDR3 length: 19 amino acids. The CDR3, as DNA: TGTGCCAGCAGCTTAGCGAACAGACTAGCGGGAGAGGTCACAGATACGCAGTATTTT. It is translated as CASSLANRLAGEVTDTQYF.

This clone ranks as medium-sized (0.01 to 0.1%). J is TRBJ2-2 and V is TRBV7-3; perhaps TRBD2 as D (6 bases). CDR3 length: 16 residues. CDR1 and CDR2 from the germline V gene are SGHTA and FQGTGA. Trimming stripped 2 bases from V and 2 bases from J, with 12 bases between. The CDR3 DNA reads TGTGCCAGCAGCTTATCAATAGCGGACAACACCGGGGAGCTGTTTTTT. Its protein product is CASSLSIADNTGELFF.

This clone was recorded a few times. The chain links TRBV2 to TRBJ1-3; tentatively, D is TRBD1 (6 bases). Trimming cost V 7 bases and J 0 bases, with 16 bases left between them. Germline V gene sequence: CDR1 SNHLY, CDR2 FYNNEI. The CDR3 runs to 16 residues. CDR3 sequence: CASTHPGTRSGNTIYF. Written as DNA, the CDR3 is TGTGCCAGCACTCACCCCGGGACACGCTCTGGAAACACCATATATTTT.

This clone occurred a few times. This chain connects TRBV28 to TRBJ1-4; maybe TRBD1 (6 bases). V shed 6 bases and J shed 1 base, with 12 bases lying between them. Germline V gene data show CDR1 as MDHEN and CDR2 as SYDVKM. This CDR3 contains 15 residues. In DNA form, the CDR3 reads TGTGCCAGCAGATTCCAGGGGTTAACTAATGAAAAACTGTTTTTT. Translating it yields CASRFQGLTNEKLFF.

The genes are TRBV15 and TRBJ2-7; tentative D call: TRBD1 (5 bases). Between the trimmed V and J ends, which lost 3 bases and 0 bases, there was a span of 9 bases. Germline V lookup: CDR1 LNHNV, CDR2 YYDKDF (reference sequence). The length of the CDR3 is 14 residues. The chain's CDR3 is CATSRGDSSYEQYF. DNA for the CDR3: TGTGCCACCAGCAGGGGCGACAGCTCCTACGAGCAGTACTTC.

The chain carries TRBV10-1 and TRBJ2-7; D may be TRBD1 (6 bases). The V end was cut by 4 bases, the J end by 1 base, with 32 bases between. Germline V gene data show CDR1 as WNHNN and CDR2 as SYGVQD (reference sequence). This CDR3 is built from 21 residues. The CDR3, as DNA: TGCGCCAGCAGTGTAGATAGGCAGGGGATCCCACCACCCGTCACATCCTACGAGCAGTACTTC. It yields the protein CASSVDRQGIPPPVTSYEQYF.

The genes are TRBV4-2 and TRBJ1-1, with D perhaps TRBD1 (5 bases). The CDR3 spans 15 residues. V gave up 1 base and J gave up 5 bases, with 14 bases separating them. The germline CDR1 and CDR2 sequences are LGHNA and YNFKEQ. In nucleotides, the CDR3 is TGTGCCAGCAGCCAAGTGGCGGGGGGGGAAACTGAAGCTTTCTTT. It is translated as CASSQVAGGETEAFF.